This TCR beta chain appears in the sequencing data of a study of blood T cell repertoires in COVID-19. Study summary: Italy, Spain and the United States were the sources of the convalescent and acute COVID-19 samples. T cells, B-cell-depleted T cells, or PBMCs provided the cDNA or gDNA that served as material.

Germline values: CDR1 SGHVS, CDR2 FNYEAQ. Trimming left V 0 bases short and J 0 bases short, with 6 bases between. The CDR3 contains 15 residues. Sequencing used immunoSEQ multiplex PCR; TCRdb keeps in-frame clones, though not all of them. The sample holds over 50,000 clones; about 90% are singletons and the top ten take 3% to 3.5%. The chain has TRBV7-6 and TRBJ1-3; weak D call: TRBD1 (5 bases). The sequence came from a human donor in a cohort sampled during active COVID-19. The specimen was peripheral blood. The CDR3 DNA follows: TGTGCCAGCAGCTTAGCGCAGGGCTCTGGAAACACCATATATTTT. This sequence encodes CASSLAQGSGNTIYF.